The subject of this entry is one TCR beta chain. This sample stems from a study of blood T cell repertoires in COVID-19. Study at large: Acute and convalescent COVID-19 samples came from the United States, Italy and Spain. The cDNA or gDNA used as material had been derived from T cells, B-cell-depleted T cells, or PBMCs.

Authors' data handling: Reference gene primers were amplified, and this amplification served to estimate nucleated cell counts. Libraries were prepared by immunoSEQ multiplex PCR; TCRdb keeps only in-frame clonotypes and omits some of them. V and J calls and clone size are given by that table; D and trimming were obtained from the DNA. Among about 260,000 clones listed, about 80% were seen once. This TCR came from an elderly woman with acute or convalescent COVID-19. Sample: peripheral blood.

Written as DNA, the CDR3 is TGCGCCAGCAGCCAGAGACTAGCGGGGAGCACAGATACGCAGTATTTT. Its protein is CASSQRLAGSTDTQYF. V and J are TRBV4-1 and TRBJ2-3; 11 bases map to TRBD2. Germline trimming cut 3 bases from V and 0 bases from J; bases unmatched to any gene: 2. This CDR3 comprises 16 residues. The V gene's germline CDR1 is MGHRA and CDR2 YSYEKL.